The T cell receptor beta chain described here comes from a study of blood T cell repertoires in COVID-19. The overall study: Samples of COVID-19 (acute and convalescent) were obtained from the United States, Italy and Spain. Sample material is recorded as cDNA or gDNA derived from T cells, B-cell-depleted T cells, or PBMCs.

Per the original methods: Reference gene primers were amplified, and this amplification served to estimate nucleated cell counts. Profiled with immunoSEQ multiplex PCR; TCRdb holds only in-frame clones, not every one. That table furnishes V, J and clone size, whereas the DNA furnished D and trimming. The sample consists of nearly 110,000 clones, more than 70% of them appearing once. V was pared by 2 bases and J by 1 base, with 19 bases between. CDR3 length equals 18 residues. This receptor was obtained from a man between 65 and 79 years old with acute or convalescent COVID-19. The chain links TRBV5-7 to TRBJ1-5; tentative D call: TRBD1 (6 bases). TRBV5-7 belongs to the ORF category, with a function that is uncertain. Specimen: peripheral blood. The CDR3 coding sequence is TGTGCCAGCAGCTTTCAGGGGCAGGGGCAGACGAGCAATCAGCCCCAGCATTTT. Protein: CASSFQGQGQTSNQPQHF.